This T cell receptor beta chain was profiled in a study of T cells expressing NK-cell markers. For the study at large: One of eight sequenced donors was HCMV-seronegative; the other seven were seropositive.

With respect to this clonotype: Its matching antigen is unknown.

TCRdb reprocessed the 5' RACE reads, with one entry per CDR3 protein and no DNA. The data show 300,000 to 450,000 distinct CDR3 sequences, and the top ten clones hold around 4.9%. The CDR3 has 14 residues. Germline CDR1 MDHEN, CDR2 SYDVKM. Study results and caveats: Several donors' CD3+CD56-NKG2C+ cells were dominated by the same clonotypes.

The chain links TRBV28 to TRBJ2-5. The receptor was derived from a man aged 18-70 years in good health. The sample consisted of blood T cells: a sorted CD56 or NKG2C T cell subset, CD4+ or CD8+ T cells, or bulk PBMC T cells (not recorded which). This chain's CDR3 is CASSLKPLSGTQYF. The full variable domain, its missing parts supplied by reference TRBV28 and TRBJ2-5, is DVKVTQSSRYLVKRTGEKVFLECVQDMDHENMFWYRQDPGLGLRLIYFSYDVKMKEKGDIPEGYSVSREKKERFSLILESASTNQTSMYLCASSLKPLSGTQYFGPGTRLLVL.